Listed below are T cell receptor beta chains from one sample, sequenced in a study of OX40 agonist ivuxolimab in advanced cancers. Clones were sequenced by immunoSEQ multiplex PCR, and TCRdb holds only the in-frame ones, with some missing. The sample lists 60,000 or so clones, almost 95% occurring once. This specimen was CD4+ or CD8+ T cells sorted from blood, taken in a trial of the OX40 agonist ivuxolimab. The receptor set was obtained from an adult with an advanced solid tumor such as melanoma, head and neck, liver or kidney cancer. Each CDR3 is given with its conserved first and last residue. A D gene is named only where the DNA matches it firmly. Where a row states a size, it is once, few, many or the class of an expanded clone; other rows omit it.

d_gene: TRBD2; v_gene: TRBV27; j_gene: TRBJ2-7; abundance: .; CDR3aa: CASSWTSAYEQYF; CDR3nt: TGTGCCAGCAGTTGGACTAGCGCCTACGAGCAGTACTTC
d_gene: TRBD2; v_gene: TRBV4-3; j_gene: TRBJ2-5; abundance: .; CDR3aa: CASSQELAGGVETQYF; CDR3nt: TGCGCCAGCAGCCAAGAACTAGCGGGAGGAGTGGAGACCCAGTACTTC
d_gene: TRBD2; v_gene: TRBV5-3; j_gene: TRBJ2-1; abundance: .; CDR3aa: CARSSPGLADYNEQFF; CDR3nt: TGTGCCAGAAGCTCCCCGGGACTAGCGGACTACAATGAGCAGTTCTTC
d_gene: .; v_gene: TRBV7-2; j_gene: TRBJ1-4; abundance: .; CDR3aa: CASSPDSSNEKLFF; CDR3nt: TGTGCCAGCAGCCCGGACAGCTCTAATGAAAAACTGTTTTTT
d_gene: TRBD2; v_gene: TRBV7-6; j_gene: TRBJ2-5; abundance: .; CDR3aa: CASSLIVGAGGYQETQYF; CDR3nt: TGTGCCAGCAGCTTAATCGTCGGAGCGGGAGGGTACCAAGAGACCCAGTACTTC
d_gene: TRBD2; v_gene: TRBV9; j_gene: TRBJ2-3; abundance: .; CDR3aa: CASSESGSPPDTQYF; CDR3nt: TGTGCCAGCAGCGAAAGCGGGAGCCCCCCCGATACGCAGTATTTT
d_gene: .; v_gene: TRBV6-1; j_gene: TRBJ1-2; abundance: .; CDR3aa: CASRGGARGYGYTF; CDR3nt: TGTGCCAGCAGAGGGGGGGCGCGCGGCTATGGCTACACCTTC
d_gene: .; v_gene: TRBV19; j_gene: TRBJ2-1; abundance: .; CDR3aa: CASRGGGRDEQFF; CDR3nt: TGTGCCAGTAGAGGGGGAGGGCGCGATGAGCAGTTCTTC
d_gene: TRBD1; v_gene: TRBV7-9; j_gene: TRBJ2-1; abundance: .; CDR3aa: CASSLVGPGGMYNEQFF; CDR3nt: TGTGCCAGCAGCTTAGTGGGCCCAGGGGGCATGTACAATGAGCAGTTCTTC
d_gene: TRBD2; v_gene: TRBV19; j_gene: TRBJ2-1; abundance: .; CDR3aa: CASMGWSGRAQQFF; CDR3nt: TGTGCCAGTATGGGTTGGAGCGGGAGGGCCCAGCAGTTCTTC
d_gene: TRBD1; v_gene: TRBV23-1; j_gene: TRBJ2-2; abundance: .; CDR3aa: CASSQSRQGASPNTGELFF; CDR3nt: TGCGCCAGCAGTCAATCCAGGCAGGGGGCCTCCCCAAACACCGGGGAGCTGTTTTTT
d_gene: .; v_gene: TRBV5-4; j_gene: TRBJ2-7; abundance: .; CDR3aa: CASSFEGYEQYF; CDR3nt: TGTGCCAGCAGCTTTGAGGGATACGAGCAGTACTTC
d_gene: .; v_gene: TRBV6-5; j_gene: TRBJ2-3; abundance: .; CDR3aa: CASSPAVLTDTQYF; CDR3nt: TGTGCCAGCAGCCCAGCGGTCCTCACAGATACGCAGTATTTT
d_gene: .; v_gene: TRBV10-3; j_gene: TRBJ2-1; abundance: .; CDR3aa: CAISEIFSGAYNEQFF; CDR3nt: TGTGCCATCAGTGAGATTTTTAGCGGAGCGTACAATGAGCAGTTCTTC
d_gene: TRBD2; v_gene: TRBV7-9; j_gene: TRBJ2-3; abundance: .; CDR3aa: CASSPRGGLVADTQYF; CDR3nt: TGTGCCAGCAGCCCGAGGGGGGGACTAGTTGCAGATACGCAGTATTTT
d_gene: TRBD2; v_gene: TRBV27; j_gene: TRBJ2-2; abundance: .; CDR3aa: CASSSLSGRASTGELFF; CDR3nt: TGTGCCAGCAGTTCCCTTAGCGGGAGGGCGAGCACCGGGGAGCTGTTTTTT
d_gene: TRBD1; v_gene: TRBV6-1; j_gene: TRBJ1-4; abundance: .; CDR3aa: CASSSDRAAEKLFF; CDR3nt: TGTGCCAGCAGTTCGGACAGGGCTGCGGAAAAACTGTTTTTT
d_gene: TRBD2; v_gene: TRBV13; j_gene: TRBJ2-3; abundance: .; CDR3aa: CASRDSGRGSEDTQYF; CDR3nt: TGTGCCAGCAGAGATAGCGGGAGGGGTTCGGAAGATACGCAGTATTTT
d_gene: .; v_gene: TRBV5-1; j_gene: TRBJ2-1; abundance: once; CDR3aa: CASSSADEQFF; CDR3nt: TGCGCCAGCAGCTCCGCCGATGAGCAGTTCTTC
d_gene: .; v_gene: TRBV21-1; j_gene: TRBJ1-1; abundance: once; CDR3aa: CASSTRQGMNTEAFF; CDR3nt: TGTGCCAGCAGCACGCGACAGGGTATGAACACTGAAGCTTTCTTT
d_gene: .; v_gene: TRBV28; j_gene: TRBJ1-2; abundance: .; CDR3aa: CASSWGGYGYTF; CDR3nt: TGTGCCAGCAGTTGGGGGGGGTATGGCTACACCTTC
d_gene: TRBD2; v_gene: TRBV7-7; j_gene: TRBJ2-3; abundance: .; CDR3aa: CASSLAGGTDTQYF; CDR3nt: TGTGCTAGCAGCTTAGCGGGAGGGACAGATACGCAGTATTTT
d_gene: .; v_gene: TRBV2; j_gene: TRBJ2-1; abundance: .; CDR3aa: CASSDPGKGKIF; CDR3nt: TGTGCCAGCAGTGACCCCGGGAAGGGCAAAATCTTC
d_gene: .; v_gene: TRBV11-3; j_gene: TRBJ2-1; abundance: .; CDR3aa: CASSLDPLFGNSYNEQFF; CDR3nt: TGTGCCAGCAGCTTAGATCCACTCTTTGGGAACTCCTACAATGAGCAGTTCTTC
d_gene: TRBD1; v_gene: TRBV5-1; j_gene: TRBJ2-1; abundance: .; CDR3aa: CASSHGTGGYNEQFF; CDR3nt: TGCGCCAGCAGCCACGGGACAGGGGGCTACAATGAGCAGTTCTTC
d_gene: .; v_gene: TRBV9; j_gene: TRBJ2-1; abundance: .; CDR3aa: CASSVDLSNEQFF; CDR3nt: TGTGCCAGCAGCGTAGATCTATCGAATGAGCAGTTCTTC
d_gene: TRBD1; v_gene: TRBV29-1; j_gene: TRBJ2-1; abundance: .; CDR3aa: CSVPGQGFPEQFF; CDR3nt: TGCAGCGTCCCGGGACAGGGGTTCCCTGAGCAGTTCTTC
d_gene: .; v_gene: TRBV19; j_gene: TRBJ2-7; abundance: once; CDR3aa: CASSIADGGYEQYF; CDR3nt: TGTGCCAGTAGTATAGCGGATGGGGGGTACGAGCAGTACTTC
d_gene: TRBD2; v_gene: TRBV4-3; j_gene: TRBJ2-7; abundance: once; CDR3aa: CASSLSLAGLYEQYF; CDR3nt: TGCGCCAGCAGCCTGTCTCTAGCGGGACTCTACGAGCAGTACTTC
d_gene: TRBD1; v_gene: TRBV7-2; j_gene: TRBJ2-7; abundance: .; CDR3aa: CASSSQGAGYEQYF; CDR3nt: TGTGCCAGCAGCTCGCAGGGGGCTGGCTACGAGCAGTACTTC
d_gene: .; v_gene: TRBV7-9; j_gene: TRBJ2-7; abundance: .; CDR3aa: CASSPHSLLSYEQYF; CDR3nt: TGTGCCAGCAGCCCCCATTCGCTCCTTTCCTACGAGCAGTACTTC
d_gene: .; v_gene: TRBV13; j_gene: TRBJ2-2; abundance: .; CDR3aa: CASSDSGQGGTGELFF; CDR3nt: TGTGCCAGCAGCGATTCGGGGCAGGGCGGCACCGGGGAGCTGTTTTTT
d_gene: TRBD2; v_gene: TRBV19; j_gene: TRBJ2-7; abundance: .; CDR3aa: CASSPVAGGLTYEQYF; CDR3nt: TGTGCCAGTAGTCCGGTGGCGGGAGGGCTCACCTACGAGCAGTACTTC
d_gene: .; v_gene: TRBV4-2; j_gene: TRBJ2-7; abundance: .; CDR3aa: CASSQENEQYF; CDR3nt: TGTGCCAGCAGCCAAGAGAACGAGCAGTACTTC
d_gene: .; v_gene: TRBV19; j_gene: TRBJ2-3; abundance: .; CDR3aa: CASSPPGPWDTDTQYF; CDR3nt: TGTGCCAGTAGTCCCCCAGGACCCTGGGACACAGATACGCAGTATTTT
d_gene: TRBD2; v_gene: TRBV4-1; j_gene: TRBJ2-7; abundance: .; CDR3aa: CASSPSRTSSNYEQYF; CDR3nt: TGCGCCAGCAGCCCTAGCCGGACTAGCTCTAACTACGAGCAGTACTTC
d_gene: .; v_gene: TRBV7-2; j_gene: TRBJ2-7; abundance: .; CDR3aa: CASSLNKAREQYF; CDR3nt: TGTGCCAGCAGCTTAAACAAGGCGCGTGAGCAGTACTTC
d_gene: .; v_gene: TRBV5-4; j_gene: TRBJ2-5; abundance: .; CDR3aa: CASSFRGGETQYF; CDR3nt: TGTGCCAGCAGCTTCCGAGGGGGGGAGACCCAGTACTTC
d_gene: TRBD2; v_gene: TRBV5-5; j_gene: TRBJ2-5; abundance: .; CDR3aa: CASSLVASGRVETQYF; CDR3nt: TGTGCCAGCAGCTTGGTGGCTAGCGGGAGGGTAGAGACCCAGTACTTC
d_gene: .; v_gene: TRBV20-1; j_gene: TRBJ1-2; abundance: .; CDR3aa: CSARTIYGYTF; CDR3nt: TGCAGTGCTAGGACGATCTATGGCTACACCTTC
d_gene: TRBD1; v_gene: TRBV6-5; j_gene: TRBJ1-1; abundance: .; CDR3aa: CASSPGQTNTEAFF; CDR3nt: TGTGCCAGCAGCCCGGGACAGACTAACACTGAAGCTTTCTTT